This is a list of T cell receptor beta chains from one sample in a study of shared clonotypes between healthy human individuals. The repertoire was sequenced with immunoSEQ multiplex PCR; TCRdb's copy has only in-frame clones and lacks some. Here the sample spans over a million clones, about 70% being singletons. The specimen was memory CD4+ T cells sorted from blood. The receptors were sampled from a man between 18 and 29 years old in good health. Each CDR3 is given with its conserved first and last residue. D genes are given only for firm matches. The size entry is marked missing in some rows and otherwise reads once, few, many or a size class.

V,D,size,J,CDR3,DNA
TRBV2,TRBD2,-,TRBJ2-7,CASNLAGNEQYF,TGTGCCAGCAACCTAGCGGGGAACGAGCAGTACTTC
TRBV6-1,-,once,TRBJ2-1,CASRGSYNEQFF,TGTGCCAGCAGGGGAAGCTACAATGAGCAGTTCTTC
TRBV4-2,TRBD2,many,TRBJ2-5,CASSQGGTSGSIETQYF,TGTGCCAGCAGCCAAGGAGGGACTAGCGGGAGTATAGAGACCCAGTACTTC
TRBV7-9,-,-,TRBJ2-1,CASSLGESDSGAHNEQFF,TGTGCCAGCAGCTTAGGGGAATCGGACAGCGGAGCCCACAATGAGCAGTTCTTC
TRBV19,TRBD1,-,TRBJ2-3,CASTDRGSTDTQYF,TGTGCCAGTACCGACAGGGGAAGCACAGATACGCAGTATTTT
TRBV28,-,-,TRBJ2-5,CASSGGGETQYF,TGTGCCAGCAGCGGCGGTGGAGAGACCCAGTACTTC
TRBV6-1,-,-,TRBJ1-6,CASSERLGANSPLHF,TGTGCCAGCAGTGAACGGTTGGGGGCTAATTCACCCCTCCACTTT
TRBV5-4,TRBD2,-,TRBJ2-2,CASSLVAGGPAGELFF,TGTGCCAGCAGCTTGGTAGCGGGAGGGCCCGCCGGGGAGCTGTTTTTT
TRBV28,-,few,TRBJ1-3,CASSSGPPSGNTIYF,TGTGCCAGCAGTTCCGGACCCCCCTCTGGAAACACCATATATTTT
TRBV11-2,TRBD1,-,TRBJ1-2,CASSTQQGASGYTF,TGTGCCAGCAGCACGCAACAGGGGGCATCCGGCTACACCTTC
TRBV27,TRBD1,few,TRBJ2-7,CASSPKASLRTGGGEQYF,TGTGCCAGCAGTCCTAAAGCCTCTCTCAGGACAGGGGGCGGCGAGCAGTACTTC
TRBV7-9,-,-,TRBJ1-5,CASSSGGGNQPQHF,TGTGCCAGCAGTAGTGGAGGGGGCAATCAGCCCCAGCATTTT
TRBV9,-,-,TRBJ1-2,CASSARHILDYGYTF,TGTGCCAGCAGCGCGAGACACATTCTGGACTATGGCTACACCTTC
TRBV11-2,TRBD1,-,TRBJ1-2,CASRLGGQGKANYGYTF,TGTGCCAGCAGACTAGGCGGACAGGGTAAAGCTAACTATGGCTACACCTTC
TRBV7-2,-,-,TRBJ2-5,CASSRPGSGETQYF,TGTGCCAGCAGCCGACCAGGGAGTGGAGAGACCCAGTACTTC
TRBV5-1,-,-,TRBJ2-2,CASRLGGKTGELFF,TGCGCCAGCAGATTGGGGGGAAAGACCGGGGAGCTGTTTTTT